The 29 T cell receptor beta chains presented below share a single source sample, sequenced in a study of cytomegalovirus exposure and HLA in healthy donors. Researchers ran the PCR with 60 Vbeta and 13 Jbeta primers. Sequenced by immunoSEQ multiplex PCR; TCRdb stores in-frame clones only, minus some. The sample shows approximately 38,000 clones, approximately 86% of them seen only once. The specimen was PBMCs. These receptors were obtained from a woman younger than 30 in good health and CMV-seropositive.

The chain links TRBV11-2 to TRBJ2-7; the D gene is possibly TRBD2 (5 bases). The CDR3 consists of 12 residues. V dropped 5 bases and J dropped 6 bases, with 11 bases sitting between them. Per germline, CDR1 SGHAT and CDR2 FQNNGV. The CDR3 here is CASSGLIREQYF. As DNA, the CDR3 is TGTGCCAGCAGCGGACTGATACGCGAGCAGTACTTC.

This chain joins TRBV4-3 and TRBJ2-1; 8 bases agree with TRBD2. This CDR3 spans 15 amino acids. After removal of 1 base from V and 7 bases from J, the junction contained 6 bases not matched to a gene. Looked up from germline, CDR1 is LGHNA and CDR2 is YSLEER. The CDR3 protein is CASSQVSGMGNEQFF. The DNA for the CDR3 is TGCGCCAGCAGCCAAGTTAGCGGGATGGGGAATGAGCAGTTCTTC.

The V and J genes are TRBV6-1 and TRBJ2-4; 8 bases are shared with TRBD2. V was clipped by 2 bases and J by 1 base; unmatched bases: 1. CDR1 and CDR2 from the germline V gene are MNHNS and SASEGT. The CDR3 runs to 15 residues. CDR3 coding DNA: TGTGCCAGCAGTGAATTAGCGGGGGCCAAAAACATTCAGTACTTC. It encodes CASSELAGAKNIQYF.

This clone has just a few counts. The rearrangement joins TRBV28 to TRBJ1-3, with D possibly TRBD1 on 5 matching bases. This CDR3 comprises 14 residues. Trimming stripped 6 bases from V and 2 bases from J, with 11 bases between. The V gene's germline CDR1 is MDHEN and CDR2 SYDVKM. The CDR3 protein is CASRSGLPGNTIYF. In DNA form, the CDR3 reads TGTGCCAGCAGATCGGGACTCCCTGGAAACACCATATATTTT.

The chain has TRBV5-4 and TRBJ1-2; 10 nucleotides agree with TRBD1. The junction had 10 bases not matched to a gene; V was cut back by 6 bases and J by 5 bases. The CDR3 has 15 amino acids. The V gene's germline CDR1 is SGHNT and CDR2 YYREEE (reference sequence). CDR3 region: CASNIEDRGGYGYTF. For the CDR3, the DNA is TGTGCCAGCAATATAGAGGACAGGGGGGGATATGGCTACACCTTC.

The rearrangement uses TRBV7-9 and TRBJ2-5; 8 bases are shared with TRBD2. This CDR3 is built from 15 residues. Trimming cost V 5 bases and J 4 bases; bases outside gene matches: 9. Germline V gene sequence: CDR1 SEHNR, CDR2 FQNEAQ (reference sequence). The CDR3 region has the DNA TGTGCCAGCAGCCGGGGGACTAGTACGCGAGAGACCCAGTACTTC. It encodes CASSRGTSTRETQYF.

This chain uses TRBV27 with TRBJ1-1, with D hard to call. This CDR3 has 15 amino acids. V shed 4 bases and J shed 1 base, with 13 bases lying between them. CDR1 MNHEY and CDR2 SMNVEV come from the germline V gene (reference sequence). CDR3 DNA: TGTGCCAGCAGTTCTAGGAGGCATCCGAACACTGAAGCTTTCTTT. It is translated as CASSSRRHPNTEAFF.

The chain couples TRBV28 to TRBJ1-3; TRBD1 might be the D (5 bases). The CDR3 spans 15 residues. The V gene lost 5 bases and the J gene lost 0 bases, with 11 bases spanning the gap. Germline loops: CDR1 MDHEN, CDR2 SYDVKM. The CDR3 sequence is CASSQGVTSGNTIYF. CDR3 nucleotides: TGTGCCAGCAGTCAAGGGGTGACCTCTGGAAACACCATATATTTT.

The rearrangement joins TRBV19 to TRBJ2-5; D unclear. The CDR3 is made up of 13 amino acids. V was clipped by 1 base and J by 5 bases, with 8 bases between them. Germline CDR1 is LNHDA and CDR2 is SQIVND (reference sequence). CDR3 amino acids: CASSIVPEETQYF. In nucleotides, the CDR3 is TGTGCCAGTAGTATAGTTCCCGAGGAGACCCAGTACTTC.

This chain uses TRBV6-1 with TRBJ1-6; no reliable D call. Trimming removed 6 bases at V and 7 bases at J, with 10 bases between. This CDR3 spans 13 amino acids. CDR1 and CDR2 (germline): MNHNS, SASEGT. CDR3 amino acids: CASRAVKNSPLHF. As DNA, the CDR3 is TGTGCCAGCAGGGCCGTGAAGAATTCACCCCTCCACTTT.

In this sample, this clone turned up once. V and J are TRBV7-6 and TRBJ1-6; D remains ambiguous. Deletions cut 0 bases from V and 3 bases from J, with 6 bases between. Germline values: CDR1 SGHVS, CDR2 FNYEAQ. The CDR3 contains 15 residues. For the CDR3, the DNA is TGTGCCAGCAGCTTAGCGGCACACTATAATTCACCCCTCCACTTT. Its protein is CASSLAAHYNSPLHF.

The chain employs TRBV28 and TRBJ2-1, with TRBD2 identical over 7 bases. Losses at the gene ends were 2 bases for V and 3 bases for J; bases not matched to a gene: 4. Per the germline V gene, CDR1 is MDHEN and CDR2 is SYDVKM. The CDR3 consists of 15 residues. CDR3 nucleotide sequence: TGTGCCAGCAGTTTAGCAGGGAGGGTCTACAATGAGCAGTTCTTC. This encodes CASSLAGRVYNEQFF. Full variable domain (missing parts from reference TRBV28 and TRBJ2-1): DVKVTQSSRYLVKRTGEKVFLECVQDMDHENMFWYRQDPGLGLRLIYFSYDVKMKEKGDIPEGYSVSREKKERFSLILESASTNQTSMYLCASSLAGRVYNEQFFGPGTRLTVL.

This chain joins TRBV6-5 and TRBJ2-3; D is unresolved. V shed 7 bases and J shed 11 bases, with 22 bases lying between them. The CDR3 spans 14 residues. The germline V gene has CDR1 MNHEY and CDR2 SVGAGI. The CDR3 reads CASISRESGLEQYF. The CDR3 DNA reads as TGTGCCAGCATCTCCAGAGAGAGTGGTCTAGAGCAGTATTTT.

V and J are TRBV21-1 and TRBJ1-6; the table calls TRBD1, which could not be checked here. TRBV21-1 is flagged as a pseudogene. The CDR3 consists of 15 residues. CDR3 coding DNA: TGTGCCAGCAGCAAAGAGCAGGGGGCAATTTCACCCCTCCACTTT. It yields the protein CASSKEQGAISPLHF.

This chain joins TRBV18 and TRBJ2-6, with D tentatively TRBD2 (5 bases). The length of the CDR3 is 18 residues. The V gene's germline CDR1 is KGHSH and CDR2 LQKENI. V was clipped by 2 bases and J by 0 bases, with 14 bases between them. In DNA form, the CDR3 reads TGTGCCAGCTCACCAGGAGGCAGGCCCATCTCTGGGGCCAACGTCCTGACTTTC. The encoded protein is CASSPGGRPISGANVLTF. Looking up the rest from reference TRBV18 and TRBJ2-6 gives the full variable domain: NAGVMQNPRHLVRRRGQEARLRCSPMKGHSHVYWYRQLPEEGLKFMVYLQKENIIDESGMPKERFSAEFPKEGPSILRIQQVVRGDSAAYFCASSPGGRPISGANVLTFGAGSRLTVL.

This clone was counted a single time. The rearrangement joins TRBV6-6 to TRBJ1-5, with 10 positions matching TRBD1. J gave up 4 bases and V 2 bases, and 5 bases lay outside the gene matches. CDR3 length: 16 residues. In germline, CDR1 is MNHNY, CDR2 SVGAGI (reference sequence). CDR3 DNA sequence: TGTGCCAGCAGTTACCCCGGGACAGGGGCTAATCAGCCCCAGCATTTT. This codes for CASSYPGTGANQPQHF.

This rearrangement joins TRBV5-8 to TRBJ2-7; weak D call: TRBD2 (6 bases). CDR3 length: 13 amino acids. CDR1 is SGHTS, CDR2 YDEGEE, per germline. The CDR3 protein is CASIAGTHYEQYF. The CDR3, as DNA: TGTGCTTCGATCGCGGGGACTCACTACGAGCAGTACTTC.

Only a few counts were recorded for this clone. The chain combines TRBV7-6 with TRBJ2-7; no firm D call. The V and J ends lost 1 base and 6 bases respectively, with 7 bases between them. Germline loops: CDR1 SGHVS, CDR2 FNYEAQ. CDR3 length: 12 residues. The CDR3 region is CASSLGGAEQYF. DNA of the CDR3: TGTGCCAGCAGCTTAGGCGGCGCCGAGCAGTACTTC.

The rearrangement uses TRBV27 and TRBJ2-1; 8 bases agree with TRBD2. Germline assignment: CDR1 MNHEY and CDR2 SMNVEV (reference sequence). CDR3 length: 15 residues. Losses at the gene ends were 7 bases for V and 2 bases for J; bases not matched to a gene: 7. The CDR3: CASTESGSAYNEQFF. The DNA for the CDR3 is TGTGCCAGCACCGAAAGCGGGAGTGCCTACAATGAGCAGTTCTTC.

This chain uses TRBV5-1 with TRBJ2-3; the match to TRBD2 covers 13 bases. CDR3 length: 16 residues. J gave up 6 bases and V 0 bases, and 4 bases lay outside the gene matches. Germline V gene lookup returns CDR1 SGHRS and CDR2 YFSETQ. The DNA for the CDR3 is TGCGCCAGCAGCTTGGCGGGACTAGCGGGAAGGGATACGCAGTATTTT. Its translation: CASSLAGLAGRDTQYF.

This clone appeared a single time. The chain is built from TRBV5-1 and TRBJ1-4; 8 bases line up with TRBD1. Germline CDR1 SGHRS, CDR2 YFSETQ. CDR3 length: 14 residues. J was trimmed by 10 bases and V by 4 bases; bases with no gene match: 9. CDR3 DNA sequence: TGCGCCAGCAGCGATGGACAGGGCTGGGGAAAACTGTTTTTT. Translating gives CASSDGQGWGKLFF.

The chain has TRBV12-5 and TRBJ1-1, with D hard to call. Germline values: CDR1 LGHNT, CDR2 FRNRAP. The CDR3 runs 13 residues. V shed 2 bases and J shed 0 bases, with 4 bases lying between them. The CDR3 region has the DNA TGTGCTAGTGGTTTGACAGTGAACACTGAAGCTTTCTTT. Protein sequence: CASGLTVNTEAFF.

The chain combines TRBV4-2 with TRBJ2-7; 8 positions agree with TRBD1. Germline V gene sequence: CDR1 LGHNA, CDR2 YNFKEQ. This CDR3 is 14 amino acids long. V lost 3 bases to trimming and J lost 5 bases; unmatched junction nucleotides: 6. Here the CDR3 reads CASSQQGALDEQYF. CDR3 in DNA: TGTGCCAGCAGCCAGCAGGGGGCTCTAGACGAGCAGTACTTC.

The J gene is TRBJ2-7, the V gene TRBV15; 9 positions match TRBD2. CDR3 length equals 15 residues. CDR1 is LNHNV and CDR2 is YYDKDF in the germline V gene (reference sequence). The ends lost 1 base at V and 6 bases at J; junction bases unmatched: 7. CDR3 sequence (DNA): TGTGCCACCAGCAGAGGGAGCGGGGGGTCCGGCGAGCAGTACTTC. Protein product: CATSRGSGGSGEQYF.

The chain couples TRBV27 to TRBJ2-3, with a weak D call TRBD2 (5 bases). CDR1 and CDR2 from the germline V gene are MNHEY and SMNVEV (reference sequence). V lost 5 bases, J lost 1 base, and 13 bases lay in between. The CDR3 totals 15 residues. This CDR3 reads CASSPSGSGTDTQYF. The DNA of the CDR3 is TGTGCCAGCAGTCCATCGGGGAGTGGCACAGATACGCAGTATTTT.

The chain combines TRBV27 with TRBJ2-2; unclear D gene. CDR3 length equals 14 residues. V lost 0 bases, J lost 9 bases, and 11 bases lay in between. CDR1 and CDR2 from the germline V gene are MNHEY and SMNVEV (reference sequence). Here the CDR3 DNA reads TGTGCCAGCAGTTTATCCCCTAGGAATTGGGAGCTGTTTTTT. Translating gives CASSLSPRNWELFF.

This clone was counted once. The chain is built from TRBV7-9 and TRBJ1-2, with D possibly being TRBD1 (5 bases). The CDR3 extends over 14 amino acids. With 3 bases removed from V and 3 bases from J, the gap between germline ends came to 11 bases. Germline values: CDR1 SEHNR, CDR2 FQNEAQ (reference sequence). CDR3 loop: CASSFREGHYGYTF. In DNA, the CDR3 is TGTGCCAGCAGCTTCAGGGAGGGTCACTATGGCTACACCTTC.

This clone was seen only once. The V and J genes are TRBV5-6 and TRBJ1-2; possible D gene TRBD1, 5 bases. V lost 0 bases to trimming and J lost 2 bases, with 11 bases between them. From germline, CDR1 is SGHDT and CDR2 YYEEEE. The CDR3 runs to 15 residues. The CDR3 DNA reads TGTGCCAGCAGCTTGGTTGCGGGGGAGAACTATGGCTACACCTTC. This codes for CASSLVAGENYGYTF.

This clone was found once. CDR3 nucleotides: TGTGCCAGTGTCGCGGATCGAGGGAACACCGGGGAGCTGTTTTTT. It encodes CASVADRGNTGELFF. The chain recombines TRBV19 with TRBJ2-2; D gene uncertain. V lost 8 bases and J 1 base, leaving 14 bases between the germline ends. The CDR3 contains 15 residues. Germline V gene data show CDR1 as LNHDA and CDR2 as SQIVND (reference sequence).